This TCR beta chain was profiled in a study of T cell responses to AZD1222 COVID-19 vaccine. The table lists this clone with a few counts. In germline, CDR1 is MNHEY, CDR2 SMNVEV (reference sequence). The CDR3 is made up of 14 amino acids. The V end was cut by 2 bases, the J end by 1 base, with 6 bases between. Method: immunoSEQ multiplex PCR; TCRdb's copy keeps in-frame clones and lacks some. The sample includes approximately 150,000 clones, roughly 90% of them seen just once. The rearrangement uses TRBV27 and TRBJ1-5; the D is unclear. This clonotype was sampled from an adult who received the AZD1222 COVID-19 vaccine. The sample in question was peripheral blood, obtained 28 days after the second AZD1222 dose. The chain's CDR3 is CASSLIASNQPQHF. For the CDR3, the DNA is TGTGCCAGCAGTTTAATCGCGAGCAATCAGCCCCAGCATTTT.